Listed below are T cell receptor beta chains from one sample, sequenced in a study of molecular identifiers for immune sequencing clone quantification. TCRdb re-called the PCR reads with MiXCR, one entry per CDR3 protein. The data hold hundreds of thousands of distinct CDR3 sequences, with about 25% observed a single time. Sequenced input: naive CD8+ T cells from blood, with Jurkat cell RNA spiked in. Receptors were obtained from a human donor in good health. Some libraries in this study had Jurkat cell RNA spiked in. The CDR3 runs from the conserved cysteine through the conserved F or W.

v_call: TRBV7-8; j_call: TRBJ1-4; cdr3_length: 13; cdr3_aa: CASSKQRNEELFF
v_call: TRBV12-3/TRBV12-4; j_call: TRBJ2-5; cdr3_length: 14; cdr3_aa: CASSATGYQETQYF
v_call: TRBV5-6; j_call: TRBJ2-7; cdr3_length: 13; cdr3_aa: CASSLGSPREQYF
v_call: TRBV30; j_call: TRBJ2-5; cdr3_length: 14; cdr3_aa: CAWSIWGQEETQYF
v_call: TRBV27; j_call: TRBJ2-7; cdr3_length: 14; cdr3_aa: CASKGLAGAYEQYF
v_call: TRBV7-9; j_call: TRBJ1-1; cdr3_length: 14; cdr3_aa: CASSLAGGVTEAFF
v_call: TRBV4-1; j_call: TRBJ2-5; cdr3_length: 17; cdr3_aa: CASSPGGGGEYQETQYF
v_call: TRBV7-2; j_call: TRBJ2-1; cdr3_length: 13; cdr3_aa: CASSEDNSNEQFF
v_call: TRBV2; j_call: TRBJ1-4; cdr3_length: 13; cdr3_aa: CASQNTPNEKLFF
v_call: TRBV20-1; j_call: TRBJ1-4; cdr3_length: 14; cdr3_aa: CSAREGRINEKLFF
v_call: TRBV6-1; j_call: TRBJ2-1; cdr3_length: 16; cdr3_aa: CASREGWGAGLVEQFF
v_call: TRBV29-1; j_call: TRBJ2-2; cdr3_length: 13; cdr3_aa: CSVADRTTGELFF
v_call: TRBV29-1; j_call: TRBJ2-1; cdr3_length: 15; cdr3_aa: CSVELASGYYNEQFF
v_call: TRBV6-6; j_call: TRBJ2-7; cdr3_length: 12; cdr3_aa: CASSYEGHEQYF
v_call: TRBV4-1; j_call: TRBJ2-3; cdr3_length: 16; cdr3_aa: CASSQNGATSTDTQYF
v_call: TRBV28; j_call: TRBJ2-7; cdr3_length: 15; cdr3_aa: CASSFRGGRSYEQYF
v_call: TRBV19; j_call: TRBJ1-5; cdr3_length: 15; cdr3_aa: CGSNPGGRSNQPQHF
v_call: TRBV7-8; j_call: TRBJ2-5; cdr3_length: 16; cdr3_aa: CASSLAFGPLQETQYF
v_call: TRBV5-6; j_call: TRBJ2-7; cdr3_length: 14; cdr3_aa: CASSPGAGDYEQYF
v_call: TRBV15; j_call: TRBJ2-1; cdr3_length: 17; cdr3_aa: CATSRARGSGGAEEQFF
v_call: TRBV5-6; j_call: TRBJ1-1; cdr3_length: 13; cdr3_aa: CASSPLGTTEAFF
v_call: TRBV4-3; j_call: TRBJ2-2; cdr3_length: 18; cdr3_aa: CASSQQPSSGRLTGELFF
v_call: TRBV20-1; j_call: TRBJ2-3; cdr3_length: 15; cdr3_aa: CSAFKLAGVLDTQYF
v_call: TRBV12-3/TRBV12-4; j_call: TRBJ1-2; cdr3_length: 14; cdr3_aa: CATGPGQDFHGYTF
v_call: TRBV12-3/TRBV12-4; j_call: TRBJ1-2; cdr3_length: 15; cdr3_aa: CDSSLNLAGNYGYTF
v_call: TRBV18; j_call: TRBJ2-5; cdr3_length: 19; cdr3_aa: CASSPLGTSGNPPQETQYF
v_call: TRBV7-7; j_call: TRBJ2-1; cdr3_length: 16; cdr3_aa: CASSLGTSSSYNEQFF
v_call: TRBV20-1; j_call: TRBJ2-6; cdr3_length: 20; cdr3_aa: CSARLFRDSVCSSGANVLTF
v_call: TRBV4-3; j_call: TRBJ2-3; cdr3_length: 20; cdr3_aa: CASSQDGAPYQGLNTDTQYF
v_call: TRBV6-5; j_call: TRBJ2-7; cdr3_length: 12; cdr3_aa: CASHRVLDEQYF
v_call: TRBV6-5; j_call: TRBJ2-3; cdr3_length: 16; cdr3_aa: CASSSAVAMGTDTQYF
v_call: TRBV9; j_call: TRBJ2-3; cdr3_length: 17; cdr3_aa: CASSVALETTGPDTQYF
v_call: TRBV5-3; j_call: TRBJ2-3; cdr3_length: 15; cdr3_aa: CASSSGTIPTDTQYF
v_call: TRBV3-2; j_call: TRBJ2-3; cdr3_length: 16; cdr3_aa: CASSHEGGQITDTQYF
v_call: TRBV20-1; j_call: TRBJ2-3; cdr3_length: 13; cdr3_aa: CSAWTGSTDTQYF
v_call: TRBV13; j_call: TRBJ1-4; cdr3_length: 13; cdr3_aa: CASSPGQAEKLFF
v_call: TRBV4-1; j_call: TRBJ1-5; cdr3_length: 20; cdr3_aa: CASSQAALSGTGGGNQPQHF
v_call: TRBV5-8; j_call: TRBJ1-6; cdr3_length: 16; cdr3_aa: CASSLAGGSYNSPLHF
v_call: TRBV11-2; j_call: TRBJ1-4; cdr3_length: 15; cdr3_aa: CASSFMGGADEKLFF
v_call: TRBV7-8; j_call: TRBJ2-1; cdr3_length: 18; cdr3_aa: CASSLPRDSSRGFNEQFF
v_call: TRBV3-1; j_call: TRBJ1-6; cdr3_length: 13; cdr3_aa: CASSQGPGSPLHF
v_call: TRBV28; j_call: TRBJ2-1; cdr3_length: 11; cdr3_aa: CASSFSSEQFF